The rows below give T cell receptor beta chains drawn from one sample of a study of control samples from healthy donors and cancer patients. Generated by immunoSEQ multiplex PCR, the TCRdb table keeps only in-frame clones and is missing some. The sample gives about 170,000 clones, 88% of which show up once; about 5.3% is in the top ten. Sequencing was carried out using blood. Every receptor here comes from a woman aged 25-40 years in good health. CDR3s include the opening cysteine and the closing phenylalanine or tryptophan. Each record gives: V gene, J gene, clone size, D gene, CDR3 protein, CDR3 DNA. The D gene is left open where the match is weak. Clone sizes are given selectively: once, few, many, or a class where the clone is expanded.

V: TRBV29-1; J: TRBJ2-2; size: .; D: TRBD2; CDR3: CSATGTSVTGELFF; DNA: TGCAGCGCTACCGGGACTAGCGTTACCGGGGAGCTGTTTTTT
V: TRBV28; J: TRBJ1-1; size: .; D: .; CDR3: CASSLLGGNTEAFF; DNA: TGTGCCAGCAGTTTATTAGGCGGGAACACTGAAGCTTTCTTT
V: TRBV28; J: TRBJ2-7; size: many; D: .; CDR3: CASGEFSSYEQYF; DNA: TGTGCCAGTGGGGAGTTTAGCTCCTACGAGCAGTACTTC
V: TRBV28; J: TRBJ2-7; size: .; D: .; CDR3: CASNSPRAEQYF; DNA: TGTGCCAGCAACAGCCCCCGCGCCGAGCAGTACTTC
V: TRBV3-1/TRBV3-2; J: TRBJ2-5; size: .; D: TRBD2; CDR3: CASSPPVAGGPGETQYF; DNA: TGTGCCAGCAGCCCACCCGTAGCGGGGGGGCCGGGAGAGACCCAGTACTTC
V: TRBV2; J: TRBJ2-3; size: many; D: .; CDR3: CASSGSFTDTQYF; DNA: TGTGCCAGCAGTGGCTCCTTCACAGATACGCAGTATTTT
V: TRBV9; J: TRBJ2-3; size: .; D: TRBD2; CDR3: CASSVVTGTSGSDTQYF; DNA: TGTGCCAGCAGCGTAGTCACCGGGACTAGCGGGAGTGATACGCAGTATTTT
V: TRBV11-3; J: TRBJ2-1; size: .; D: .; CDR3: CASSTGSGNEQFF; DNA: TGTGCCAGCAGCACCGGGAGTGGCAATGAGCAGTTCTTC
V: TRBV12-3/TRBV12-4; J: TRBJ2-5; size: once; D: .; CDR3: CASSLSSGETQYF; DNA: TGTGCCAGCAGTTTGTCATCGGGGGAGACCCAGTACTTC
V: TRBV15; J: TRBJ2-2; size: .; D: .; CDR3: CATSRDRTKYSNTGELFF; DNA: TGTGCCACCAGCAGGGACCGGACTAAATACTCGAACACCGGGGAGCTGTTTTTT
V: TRBV3-1/TRBV3-2; J: TRBJ2-5; size: .; D: TRBD2; CDR3: CASRSAGRETQYF; DNA: TGTGCCAGCCGTTCAGCGGGAAGAGAGACCCAGTACTTC
V: TRBV20-1; J: TRBJ2-2; size: .; D: TRBD2; CDR3: CSASQWGGATGELFF; DNA: TGCAGTGCTAGTCAGTGGGGGGGAGCCACCGGGGAGCTGTTTTTT
V: TRBV11-2; J: TRBJ2-2; size: .; D: .; CDR3: CASSFLGSGVVAGELFF; DNA: TGTGCCAGCAGCTTTTTGGGCTCGGGGGTGGTGGCCGGGGAGCTGTTTTTT
V: TRBV6-1; J: TRBJ2-3; size: .; D: TRBD1; CDR3: CASSWGQNLADTQYF; DNA: TGTGCCAGCAGTTGGGGACAGAATCTTGCAGATACGCAGTATTTT
V: TRBV6-2/TRBV6-3; J: TRBJ1-4; size: .; D: .; CDR3: CASSYSPEKLFF; DNA: TGTGCCAGCAGTTACTCACCCGAAAAACTGTTTTTT
V: TRBV4-2; J: TRBJ2-3; size: .; D: .; CDR3: CASSQAEGTDTQYF; DNA: TGTGCCAGCAGCCAAGCCGAGGGGACAGATACGCAGTATTTT
V: TRBV6-1; J: TRBJ1-4; size: .; D: .; CDR3: CASSEGGRPGEKLFF; DNA: TGTGCCAGCAGTGAAGGGGGGCGGCCGGGTGAAAAACTGTTTTTT
V: TRBV3-1/TRBV3-2; J: TRBJ2-2; size: .; D: .; CDR3: CASSQNSRGELFF; DNA: TGTGCCAGCAGCCAAAATAGTCGAGGGGAGCTGTTTTTT
V: TRBV6-4; J: TRBJ2-1; size: .; D: TRBD2; CDR3: CANFSGGSYNEQFF; DNA: TGTGCCAATTTTAGCGGGGGATCCTACAATGAGCAGTTCTTC
V: TRBV3-1/TRBV3-2; J: TRBJ1-2; size: .; D: TRBD1; CDR3: CASSQARGARDGYTF; DNA: TGTGCCAGCAGCCAAGCCAGGGGGGCTCGGGATGGCTACACCTTC
V: TRBV21-1; J: TRBJ2-5; size: .; D: .; CDR3: CARSASQETQYF; DNA: TGTGCCAGATCCGCTTCCCAAGAGACCCAGTACTTC
V: TRBV6-5; J: TRBJ1-4; size: once; D: .; CDR3: CASSRWASTGEKLFF; DNA: TGTGCCAGCAGTAGGTGGGCGTCTACTGGTGAAAAACTGTTTTTT
V: TRBV28; J: TRBJ2-7; size: .; D: .; CDR3: CASSFPAGTYEQYF; DNA: TGTGCCAGCAGTTTTCCAGCTGGAACCTACGAGCAGTACTTC
V: TRBV19; J: TRBJ1-4; size: .; D: .; CDR3: CASSSGYNEKLFF; DNA: TGTGCCAGTAGTTCAGGGTACAATGAAAAACTGTTTTTT
V: TRBV19; J: TRBJ2-1; size: .; D: .; CDR3: CASSIVWQGNEQFF; DNA: TGTGCCAGTAGTATCGTATGGCAGGGTAATGAGCAGTTCTTC
V: TRBV24-1; J: TRBJ1-2; size: .; D: TRBD1; CDR3: CATSDGGQASFHGYTF; DNA: TGTGCCACCAGTGATGGAGGACAGGCAAGCTTCCATGGCTACACCTTC
V: TRBV5-4; J: TRBJ2-1; size: few; D: TRBD2; CDR3: CASTRSSLAGGRGEQFF; DNA: TGTGCCAGCACCAGATCCTCACTAGCGGGAGGGCGGGGTGAGCAGTTCTTC
V: TRBV25-1; J: TRBJ2-3; size: .; D: TRBD1; CDR3: CASSEMTGTGDTQYF; DNA: TGTGCCAGCAGTGAAATGACAGGGACGGGAGATACGCAGTATTTT
V: TRBV12-3/TRBV12-4; J: TRBJ2-1; size: .; D: TRBD2; CDR3: CASRSGGNEQFF; DNA: TGTGCCAGCAGAAGCGGGGGGAATGAGCAGTTCTTC
V: TRBV5-1; J: TRBJ2-7; size: .; D: TRBD2; CDR3: CASSLGSGSYEQYF; DNA: TGCGCCAGCAGCTTGGGTAGCGGGAGCTACGAGCAGTACTTC
V: TRBV6-6; J: TRBJ2-5; size: .; D: TRBD2; CDR3: CASSRPFSGITQETQYF; DNA: TGTGCCAGCAGTCGGCCCTTTAGCGGGATAACTCAAGAGACCCAGTACTTC
V: TRBV2; J: TRBJ1-5; size: .; D: .; CDR3: CASSVGWGISNQPQHF; DNA: TGTGCCAGCAGTGTAGGTTGGGGGATAAGCAATCAGCCCCAGCATTTT
V: TRBV6-5; J: TRBJ1-1; size: .; D: TRBD1; CDR3: CASTQTGEAFF; DNA: TGTGCCAGCACCCAGACAGGGGAAGCTTTCTTT
V: TRBV6-2/TRBV6-3; J: TRBJ2-3; size: .; D: TRBD1; CDR3: CASSSYRGRTVGKDTQYF; DNA: TGTGCCAGCAGTTCTTACAGGGGGCGCACGGTCGGCAAAGATACGCAGTATTTT
V: TRBV3-1/TRBV3-2; J: TRBJ1-3; size: .; D: .; CDR3: CASSQDEGNTIYF; DNA: TGTGCCAGCAGCCAAGACGAGGGAAACACCATATATTTT
V: TRBV24-1; J: TRBJ1-2; size: .; D: .; CDR3: CATSSPRGAGYGYTF; DNA: TGTGCCACCAGTTCCCCCCGGGGCGCCGGCTATGGCTACACCTTC
V: TRBV19; J: TRBJ1-2; size: once; D: .; CDR3: CASSPGVSYGYTF; DNA: TGTGCCAGTAGCCCAGGGGTCTCCTATGGCTACACCTTC
V: TRBV5-4; J: TRBJ2-4; size: once; D: .; CDR3: CASSLYRENIQYF; DNA: TGTGCCAGCAGCTTGTACAGGGAGAACATTCAGTACTTC
V: TRBV5-5; J: TRBJ2-5; size: .; D: .; CDR3: CASYLRGGGETQYF; DNA: TGTGCCAGCTATCTGAGGGGGGGCGGAGAGACCCAGTACTTC
V: TRBV6-5; J: TRBJ1-6; size: .; D: .; CDR3: CASSRTGTKDSPLHF; DNA: TGTGCCAGCAGCAGAACCGGGACAAAGGATTCACCCCTCCACTTT
V: TRBV2; J: TRBJ2-1; size: .; D: .; CDR3: CASSVVQNNEQFF; DNA: TGTGCCAGCAGTGTTGTACAGAATAATGAGCAGTTCTTC
V: TRBV3-1/TRBV3-2; J: TRBJ2-2; size: .; D: TRBD1; CDR3: CASSQGTGPLGEELFF; DNA: TGTGCCAGCAGCCAAGGGACAGGACCACTGGGCGAGGAGCTGTTTTTT
V: TRBV18; J: TRBJ1-3; size: .; D: TRBD1; CDR3: CASSPNGDSSGNTIYF; DNA: TGTGCCAGCTCACCAAATGGGGACAGCTCTGGAAACACCATATATTTT
V: TRBV5-1; J: TRBJ2-5; size: .; D: TRBD2; CDR3: CASSRTGTSGTETQYF; DNA: TGCGCCAGCAGCAGAACCGGGACTAGCGGGACAGAGACCCAGTACTTC
V: TRBV3-1/TRBV3-2; J: TRBJ1-5; size: .; D: TRBD1; CDR3: CASSQAGTGGNQPQHF; DNA: TGTGCCAGCAGCCAAGCTGGGACAGGGGGCAATCAGCCCCAGCATTTT
V: TRBV25-1; J: TRBJ2-1; size: .; D: TRBD2; CDR3: CASSEWGGREQFF; DNA: TGTGCCAGCAGTGAATGGGGAGGGAGGGAGCAGTTCTTC
V: TRBV9; J: TRBJ1-2; size: few; D: .; CDR3: CASSHMNGGYTF; DNA: TGTGCCAGCAGCCACATGAATGGAGGCTACACCTTC
V: TRBV29-1; J: TRBJ2-1; size: .; D: .; CDR3: CSVRPALPFDEQFF; DNA: TGCAGCGTGAGGCCGGCACTGCCGTTCGATGAGCAGTTCTTC